One and the same sample provided the 27 T cell receptor beta chains below, sequenced in a study of blood T cell repertoires in COVID-19. Clones were sequenced by immunoSEQ multiplex PCR, and TCRdb holds only the in-frame ones, with some missing. Found here are 71,000 or so clones, 82% of them singletons; the top ten hold around 10%. Material for sequencing was peripheral blood. These receptors were taken from a man aged 50 to 60 with acute or convalescent COVID-19.

CDR3 in amino acids: CASSTSQGWLETQYF. CDR3 nucleotide sequence: TGTGCCAGCAGCACATCACAGGGTTGGTTGGAGACCCAGTACTTC. The chain employs TRBV5-4 and TRBJ2-5; D possibly corresponds to TRBD1 (6 bases). V gave up 4 bases and J gave up 5 bases, with 18 bases separating them. Germline CDR1 is SGHNT and CDR2 is YYREEE (reference sequence). The CDR3 has 15 amino acids. Full variable domain (missing parts from reference TRBV5-4 and TRBJ2-5): ETGVTQSPTHLIKTRGQQVTLRCSSQSGHNTVSWYQQALGQGPQFIFQYYREEENGRGNFPPRFSGLQFPNYSSELNVNALELDDSALYLCASSTSQGWLETQYFGPGTRLLVL.

The chain employs TRBV10-3 and TRBJ2-7, with TRBD2 matching 8 bases. The CDR3 length is 17 residues. Germline V lookup: CDR1 ENHRY, CDR2 SYGVKD. With 2 bases clipped from V and 7 bases from J, the junction kept 16 bases outside the gene matches. The DNA for the CDR3 is TGTGCCATCAGTGAGGCTCGGGGAGGGCGGGAGGACGGTGAGCAGTACTTC. Translating gives CAISEARGGREDGEQYF.

The CDR3 reads CASSLEGQQRPQHF. In nucleotides, the CDR3 is TGTGCCAGCAGCTTGGAAGGACAGCAAAGGCCCCAGCATTTT. V is TRBV5-5 and J is TRBJ1-5, with D possibly TRBD1 on 6 matching bases. Germline V CDR1 and CDR2: SGHKS, YYEKEE (reference sequence). The CDR3 contains 14 residues. The ends were cut back, 0 bases at V and 9 bases at J, with 13 bases in the middle.

The chain employs TRBV5-1 and TRBJ2-5; 7 bases match TRBD1. Germline V gene lookup returns CDR1 SGHRS and CDR2 YFSETQ. The ends lost 5 bases at V and 3 bases at J; junction bases unmatched: 13. The CDR3 is 16 residues long. This CDR3 reads CASRLGAYDREETQYF. In DNA, the CDR3 is TGCGCCAGCAGGCTTGGGGCTTATGACAGGGAAGAGACCCAGTACTTC.

The rearrangement uses TRBV6-5 and TRBJ1-6; possibly TRBD1 for D (5 bases). This CDR3 comprises 15 residues. The germline V gene has CDR1 MNHEY and CDR2 SVGAGI. V lost 7 bases, J lost 6 bases, and 16 bases lay in between. The CDR3 region is CASTPILGGNSPLHF. The CDR3 coding sequence is TGTGCCAGCACCCCTATCCTGGGGGGTAATTCACCCCTCCACTTT.

The chain carries TRBV6-5 and TRBJ2-5; possible D gene TRBD2, 6 bases. Germline V gene data show CDR1 as MNHEY and CDR2 as SVGAGI. The CDR3 has 15 amino acids. V lost 7 bases and J lost 6, with 21 bases in between. The CDR3 region is CASIMSGLGGKTQYF. For the CDR3, the DNA is TGTGCCAGCATCATGAGCGGGCTAGGCGGAAAGACCCAGTACTTC.

The chain joins TRBV7-9 to TRBJ2-3; 8 bases map to TRBD2. CDR1 and CDR2 from the germline V gene are SEHNR and FQNEAQ (reference sequence). The CDR3 totals 17 residues. V lost 4 bases, J lost 3 bases, and 12 bases stayed unmatched. The CDR3 is CASSSGGEGWLTDTQYF. CDR3 in DNA: TGTGCCAGCAGCTCGGGAGGGGAAGGCTGGCTTACAGATACGCAGTATTTT. Drawing the rest from reference TRBV7-9 and TRBJ2-3, the complete variable domain is DTGVSQNPRHKITKRGQNVTFRCDPISEHNRLYWYRQTLGQGPEFLTYFQNEAQLEKSRLLSDRFSAERPKGSFSTLEIQRTEQGDSAMYLCASSSGGEGWLTDTQYFGPGTRLTVL.

This clone has more than one count but fewer than ten. The chain combines TRBV18 with TRBJ1-2; 8 positions agree with TRBD1. The CDR3 is 16 amino acids. CDR1 and CDR2 (germline): KGHSH, LQKENI. V was pared by 3 bases and J by 8 bases, with 14 bases of the junction left unmatched. CDR3 sequence: CASSPPPTGVAWGYTF. The CDR3 DNA is TGTGCCAGCTCACCCCCCCCGACAGGGGTTGCATGGGGCTACACCTTC.

CDR3 sequence: CASSQTSGMSKNIQYF. In DNA, the CDR3 is TGCGCCAGCAGCCAGACTAGCGGGATGTCCAAAAACATTCAGTACTTC. V is TRBV4-3 and J is TRBJ2-4; 11 bases agree with TRBD2. Looked up from germline, CDR1 is LGHNA and CDR2 is YSLEER. With 3 bases clipped from V and 2 bases from J, the junction kept 3 bases outside the gene matches. The CDR3 consists of 16 residues.

V usage is TRBV9 and J usage is TRBJ2-7, with 10 positions matching TRBD2. Trimming cost V 0 bases and J 3 bases; bases outside gene matches: 3. The germline CDR1 and CDR2 sequences are SGDLS and YYNGEE. CDR3 size: 15 residues. CDR3 bases: TGTGCCAGCAGCGTAGCACTAGCGGGATACTACGAGCAGTACTTC. Protein product: CASSVALAGYYEQYF.

This clone showed up just a few times. The chain is built from TRBV28 and TRBJ1-1, with a weak D call TRBD1 (5 bases). Trimming took 4 bases from V and 4 from J, leaving 16 bases between them. This CDR3 is 15 amino acids long. Germline-derived CDR1 and CDR2 are MDHEN and SYDVKM. DNA of the CDR3: TGTGCCAGCAGTTCCGGCAGGGTCTGGGGCACTGAAGCTTTCTTT. Its protein product is CASSSGRVWGTEAFF.

This clone showed up just once. The chain has TRBV28 and TRBJ2-7, with D tentatively TRBD2 (6 bases). Per the germline V gene, CDR1 is MDHEN and CDR2 is SYDVKM. The length of the CDR3 is 13 residues. V was pared by 7 bases and J by 6 bases, with 16 bases between. CDR3 sequence: CASTPPGAGEQYF. CDR3 bases: TGTGCCAGCACCCCCCCGGGAGCTGGCGAGCAGTACTTC.

V is TRBV6-5 and J is TRBJ2-5; TRBD2 is a possible D gene (6 bases). There are 13 residues in the CDR3. CDR1 MNHEY and CDR2 SVGAGI come from the germline V gene. V was pared by 6 bases and J by 1 base, with 9 bases between. The CDR3 nucleotides are TGTGCCAGCAGCGCGGGGCCCCAAGAGACCCAGTACTTC. Amino acid sequence: CASSAGPQETQYF.

The V and J genes are TRBV27 and TRBJ1-1; D remains ambiguous. This CDR3 region has 15 residues. The V end was cut by 0 bases, the J end by 5 bases, with 13 bases between. The germline V gene has CDR1 MNHEY and CDR2 SMNVEV (reference sequence). The CDR3 sequence is CASSLSTPVATEAFF. CDR3 DNA: TGTGCCAGCAGTTTATCAACTCCGGTTGCGACTGAAGCTTTCTTT.

This chain uses TRBV29-1 with TRBJ1-1, with D perhaps matching TRBD1 (5 bases). In germline, CDR1 is SQVTM, CDR2 ANQGSEA. The V and J ends lost 3 bases and 1 base respectively, with 12 bases between them. The CDR3 has 14 amino acids. Written as DNA, the CDR3 is TGCAGCGTTGAGGTGTGGGGGGAGAACACTGAAGCTTTCTTT. Translation: CSVEVWGENTEAFF.

This clone was detected only a few times. The J gene is TRBJ2-7, the V gene TRBV30; 9 bases are a match to TRBD1. Germline CDR1 is GTSNPN and CDR2 is SVGIG (reference sequence). V lost 0 bases, J lost 6 bases, and 6 bases stayed unmatched. The CDR3 contains 14 residues. CDR3: CAWSVRGTGSEQYF. The CDR3 DNA follows: TGTGCCTGGAGTGTAAGAGGGACAGGGTCCGAGCAGTACTTC.

The J gene is TRBJ1-2, the V gene TRBV9; 9 nucleotides match TRBD1. V was clipped by 4 bases and J by 6 bases; unmatched bases: 10. The CDR3 is made up of 15 amino acids. Germline lookup yields CDR1 SGDLS and CDR2 YYNGEE. This CDR3 is CASSPQAGTGNGYTF. In DNA, the CDR3 is TGTGCCAGCAGCCCTCAGGCCGGGACAGGGAATGGCTACACCTTC.

This clone was seen only a few times. The chain links TRBV29-1 to TRBJ2-2; 7 nucleotides align to TRBD1. This CDR3 comprises 14 residues. In germline, CDR1 is SQVTM, CDR2 ANQGSEA. V lost 6 bases, J lost 3 bases, and 7 bases stayed unmatched. This CDR3 is CSVRQGSDTGELFF. CDR3 DNA sequence: TGCAGCGTAAGACAGGGTAGTGACACCGGGGAGCTGTTTTTT.

The rearrangement joins TRBV9 to TRBJ2-5; weak D call: TRBD1 (5 bases). There are 15 residues in the CDR3. Germline CDR1 is SGDLS and CDR2 is YYNGEE. Trimming stripped 0 bases from V and 5 bases from J, with 14 bases between. Here the CDR3 reads CASSVDLSGQETQYF. The CDR3 DNA follows: TGTGCCAGCAGCGTAGATCTGTCAGGGCAGGAGACCCAGTACTTC.

This chain uses TRBV7-9 with TRBJ1-2, with D uncertain. The length of the CDR3 is 17 residues. Germline assignment: CDR1 SEHNR and CDR2 FQNEAQ (reference sequence). Trimming cost V 1 base and J 4 bases, with 19 bases left between them. The CDR3 DNA sequence: TGTGCCAGCAGCTTAGAAGCAACAGTCCGATCTATCTATGGCTACACCTTC. This translates into CASSLEATVRSIYGYTF.

The chain carries TRBV6-6 and TRBJ2-7, with 8 bases identical to TRBD1. V lost 6 bases to trimming and J lost 3 bases; unmatched junction nucleotides: 4. The CDR3 length is 13 residues. Per the germline V gene, CDR1 is MNHNY and CDR2 is SVGAGI (reference sequence). The CDR3 loop is CASRGTGSYEQYF. The CDR3 DNA is TGTGCCAGCAGGGGGACAGGTAGCTACGAGCAGTACTTC.

This chain uses TRBV5-8 with TRBJ1-5; D is unresolved. Germline V lookup: CDR1 SGHTS, CDR2 YDEGEE. The CDR3 is 14 residues long. The V end lost 1 base, the J end lost 2 bases, and 7 bases lay between the germline ends. The CDR3 DNA reads as TGTGCCAGCAGCTTGTGGGGAGGCAATCAGCCCCAGCATTTT. Translated: CASSLWGGNQPQHF.

This chain connects TRBV5-4 to TRBJ2-1; D is possibly TRBD2 (7 bases). The CDR3 consists of 14 residues. V was trimmed by 0 bases and J by 6 bases, leaving 10 bases between them. Looked up from germline, CDR1 is SGHNT and CDR2 is YYREEE (reference sequence). Here the CDR3 DNA reads TGTGCCAGCAGCTTGGAGGGGGGGCGCAATGAGCAGTTCTTC. This sequence encodes CASSLEGGRNEQFF.

The chain joins TRBV2 to TRBJ1-2, with D hard to call. V dropped 10 bases and J dropped 1 base, with 16 bases sitting between them. Germline V gene lookup returns CDR1 SNHLY and CDR2 FYNNEI. The length of the CDR3 is 14 residues. The CDR3 DNA reads as TGTGCCACGACGAGGGATATTTATAACTATGGCTACACCTTC. The encoded protein is CATTRDIYNYGYTF.

The V call is TRBV20-1, the J call TRBJ2-3, with D possibly TRBD1 on 5 matching bases. Trimming removed 6 bases from V and 7 bases from J, with 11 bases in between. Per germline, CDR1 DFQATT and CDR2 SNEGSKA (reference sequence). This CDR3 region has 11 residues. CDR3 loop: CSAPRDNTQYF. The CDR3 nucleotides read TGCAGTGCGCCCAGGGATAATACGCAGTATTTT.

V is TRBV18 and J is TRBJ1-1; TRBD1 might be the D (6 bases). There are 13 residues in the CDR3. Trimming removed 6 bases from V and 3 bases from J, with 11 bases in between. CDR1 and CDR2 (germline): KGHSH, LQKENI. DNA of the CDR3: TGTGCCAGCTCTCGACAGGCGCACACTGAAGCTTTCTTT. Residues: CASSRQAHTEAFF.

In its sample, this clone was seen once. Sequence at one end of the junction differs from germline and may be a read error. The chain is built from TRBV9 and TRBJ1-6; TRBD1 agrees at 11 bases. Germline-derived CDR1 and CDR2 are SGDLS and YYNGEE. The CDR3 length is 15 residues. CDR3: CARSGGDRGNSPLHF. The CDR3 coding sequence is TGTGCCCGCAGCGGGGGGGACAGGGGGAATTCACCCCTCCACTTT.